This T cell receptor (beta chain) was sequenced for a study of blood T cell repertoires in COVID-19. About the research overall: Nucleic acid was either cDNA or gDNA, and it came from T cells, B-cell-depleted T cells, or PBMCs.

Per the original data handling: Reference gene primer amplification in the assay estimated nucleated cell counts. Only in-frame clones appear in the TCRdb table, and some are missing; sequencing was by immunoSEQ multiplex PCR. The V and J calls and clone size were taken over from that table, and D and trimming were inferred from the DNA. The table lists fewer than 250,000 clones, around nine tenths of them singletons, with roughly 2.5% in the top ten. The CDR3 contains 16 residues. The V and J ends lost 3 bases and 0 bases, in that order; junction bases with no gene match: 6. Germline loops: CDR1 SGHKS, CDR2 YYEKEE (reference sequence).

The V gene is TRBV5-5, the J gene TRBJ1-5; 7 nucleotides agree with TRBD1. What was sequenced was peripheral blood. This TCR was sampled from a woman aged 60-75 years with acute or convalescent COVID-19. CDR3 amino acids: CASSSGTADSNQPQHF. CDR3 sequence (DNA): TGTGCCAGCAGCTCCGGGACAGCAGATAGCAATCAGCCCCAGCATTTT.